Each of the 19 T cell receptor beta chains below was sequenced from the same sample in a study of T-cell reconstitution after alpha-beta-depleted transplantation in children. Unique molecular identifiers were used in preparing the TCRbeta library. TCRdb processed the PCR reads anew with MiXCR; each CDR3 protein has one entry. The sample contains roughly 17,000 distinct CDR3 sequences, around 12% of which appear only once. The sample consisted of PBMCs, mostly from graft donor cells, taken 180 days after TCRalphabeta/CD19-depleted stem cell transplant. The receptors stem from a boy in the first two years of life who had a stem cell transplant for Wiskott-Aldrich syndrome, so the T cells may come from the graft donor.

Of note for this clonotype: This may be a read error: a much more frequent sequence differs by one nucleotide. The J gene is TRBJ1-5, the V gene TRBV20-1; 8 bases fit TRBD1. This CDR3 has 16 amino acids. Germline loops: CDR1 DFQATT, CDR2 SNEGSKA (reference sequence). CDR3 nucleotide sequence: TGCTGTGCTAGTCAGGACAGGGTGATGGGCAATCAGCCCCAGCATTTT. Its translation is CCASQDRVMGNQPQHF.

This clonotype occurred a few times. The rearrangement links TRBV10-3 to TRBJ2-5; TRBD2 matches at 10 bases. After removal of 0 bases from V and 6 bases from J, the junction contained 10 bases not matched to a gene. This CDR3 region has 17 residues. The germline CDR1 and CDR2 sequences are ENHRY and SYGVKD. The CDR3 nucleotides read TGTGCCATCAGTGAGTCCAGGGTAGCGGGAGGCCCACAGACCCAGTACTTC. Protein: CAISESRVAGGPQTQYF.

The table lists this clonotype with many counts. This chain's CDR3 is CASRGTVSYEQYF. The DNA for the CDR3 is TGTGCCAGCAGGGGGACAGTCTCCTACGAGCAGTACTTC. The chain carries TRBV6-5 and TRBJ2-7; 7 bases are a match to TRBD1. There are 13 residues in the CDR3. With V trimmed by 6 bases and J by 0 bases, 2 bases remained unmatched. Germline V gene sequence: CDR1 MNHEY, CDR2 SVGAGI.

The CDR3 nucleotides read TGTGCCAGCACCCAAAAGAGAGGTCGTAACTATGGCTACACCTTC. Translating gives CASTQKRGRNYGYTF. The gene calls are TRBV12-3 or TRBV12-4 and TRBJ1-2; D unresolved. V was clipped by 7 bases and J by 1 base, with 16 bases between them. This CDR3 is 15 amino acids long.

As regards this clonotype: At one end the junction does not follow the germline gene, possibly because of a read error. J is TRBJ2-2 and V is TRBV15, with D uncertain. Germline-derived CDR1 and CDR2 are LNHNV and YYDKDF (reference sequence). The CDR3 loop spans 15 amino acids. CDR3 in amino acids: CATSRERTNTGELFF. CDR3 coding DNA: TGTGCCACCAGCAGAGAGCGCACGAATACCGGGGAGCTGTTTTTT.

This clonotype was detected ten times or more. The V call is TRBV6-6, the J call TRBJ2-5; no firm D call. Germline loops: CDR1 MNHNY, CDR2 SVGAGI (reference sequence). The CDR3 runs to 13 residues. Trimming removed 6 bases at V and 0 bases at J, with 8 bases between. The DNA of the CDR3 is TGTGCCAGCAGCGCATATTACCAAGAGACCCAGTACTTC. Its translation: CASSAYYQETQYF.

This clonotype occurred many times. The CDR3 bases are TGTGCCAGCAGCTTAGGCAAAGGCGAGCAGTTCTTC. Translating gives CASSLGKGEQFF. The rearrangement joins TRBV7-8 to TRBJ2-1; D gene ambiguous. The CDR3 loop spans 12 amino acids. CDR1 and CDR2 from the germline V gene are SGHVS and FQNEAQ. V dropped 1 base and J dropped 10 bases, with 8 bases sitting between them.

This clonotype showed up just a few times. This rearrangement joins TRBV20-1 to TRBJ2-2; 9 bases line up with TRBD2. This CDR3 spans 17 amino acids. The junction had 10 bases not matched to a gene; V was cut back by 0 bases and J by 5 bases. Germline CDR1 DFQATT, CDR2 SNEGSKA (reference sequence). The CDR3 is CSARDLREGRSTGELFF. The CDR3, as DNA: TGCAGTGCTAGAGATTTGCGGGAGGGCCGCTCGACCGGGGAGCTGTTTTTT.

The chain recombines TRBV12-3 or TRBV12-4 with TRBJ1-2; 7 nucleotides agree with TRBD1. The ends lost 6 bases at V and 5 bases at J; junction bases unmatched: 12. The CDR3 is 15 amino acids. CDR3 residues: CASSQSDRDGYGYTF. The CDR3, as DNA: TGTGCCAGCAGCCAGTCCGACAGGGATGGGTATGGCTACACCTTC.

Many counts were recorded for this clonotype. The chain recombines TRBV5-1 with TRBJ2-2; D call uncertain. The CDR3 covers 14 residues. From germline, CDR1 is SGHRS and CDR2 YFSETQ. Trimming left V 3 bases short and J 5 bases short, with 11 bases between. CDR3 region: CASSSIGLTGELFF. The DNA of the CDR3 is TGCGCCAGCAGCTCGATAGGGCTTACCGGGGAGCTGTTTTTT.

This clonotype was recorded a few times. The chain links TRBV6-5 to TRBJ1-4, with 9 positions matching TRBD1. V dropped 4 bases and J dropped 10; count of bases not matched to a gene: 13. Germline V gene lookup returns CDR1 MNHEY and CDR2 SVGAGI. The CDR3 spans 16 residues. CDR3 amino acids: CASSFRYDRGTGKLFF. The CDR3 nucleotides read TGTGCCAGCAGTTTCCGTTATGACAGGGGGACGGGAAAACTGTTTTTT.

There are many counts of this clonotype. The J gene is TRBJ1-3, the V gene TRBV28; D remains unclear. Germline loops: CDR1 MDHEN, CDR2 SYDVKM. Trimming pared 2 bases from V and 2 bases from J, leaving 10 bases between. The CDR3 is 15 residues long. CDR3 DNA sequence: TGTGCCAGCAGTTTAATTGTGGTGCCTGGAAACACCATATATTTT. Translating it yields CASSLIVVPGNTIYF.

This clonotype was seen ten or more times. J is TRBJ2-1 and V is TRBV5-6; 8 positions match TRBD2. V was clipped by 0 bases and J by 7 bases; unmatched bases: 9. The CDR3 is 16 residues long. Looked up from germline, CDR1 is SGHDT and CDR2 is YYEEEE. The chain's CDR3 is CASSLVGGVWSNEQFF. The CDR3 DNA is TGTGCCAGCAGCTTGGTCGGGGGGGTATGGTCGAATGAGCAGTTCTTC.

This clonotype came up many times. J is TRBJ2-7 and V is TRBV28, with unresolved D. CDR1 and CDR2 (germline): MDHEN, SYDVKM. The CDR3 loop spans 14 amino acids. The V and J ends lost 5 bases and 2 bases respectively, with 13 bases between them. The CDR3 loop is CASSLTRGAYEQYF. As DNA, the CDR3 is TGTGCCAGCAGTCTCACCCGTGGGGCCTACGAGCAGTACTTC. The complete variable domain, with remaining parts taken from reference TRBV28 and TRBJ2-7, reads DVKVTQSSRYLVKRTGEKVFLECVQDMDHENMFWYRQDPGLGLRLIYFSYDVKMKEKGDIPEGYSVSREKKERFSLILESASTNQTSMYLCASSLTRGAYEQYFGPGTRLTVT.

This clonotype was picked up many times. J is TRBJ2-5 and V is TRBV28; 11 nucleotides match TRBD1. This CDR3 is 15 amino acids long. V lost 2 bases, J lost 5 bases, and 4 bases stayed unmatched. Looked up from germline, CDR1 is MDHEN and CDR2 is SYDVKM. CDR3 sequence reads: CASSLRTGGEETQYF. The DNA of the CDR3 is TGTGCCAGCAGTTTAAGGACAGGGGGCGAGGAGACCCAGTACTTC. The complete variable domain, with remaining parts taken from reference TRBV28 and TRBJ2-5, reads DVKVTQSSRYLVKRTGEKVFLECVQDMDHENMFWYRQDPGLGLRLIYFSYDVKMKEKGDIPEGYSVSREKKERFSLILESASTNQTSMYLCASSLRTGGEETQYFGPGTRLLVL.

CDR3 DNA: TGTGCCAGCAGCTTAGGGATAACCTACAATGAGCAGTTCTTC. Translation gives CASSLGITYNEQFF. The chain employs TRBV5-6 and TRBJ2-1; no firm D call. This CDR3 is built from 14 residues. Germline assignment: CDR1 SGHDT and CDR2 YYEEEE. The germline V and J ends were trimmed by 2 bases and 2 bases, with 8 bases remaining between them.

V is TRBV7-9 and J is TRBJ2-3; 7 nucleotides align to TRBD1. This CDR3 region has 15 residues. J was trimmed by 0 bases and V by 3 bases; bases with no gene match: 3. From germline, CDR1 is SEHNR and CDR2 FQNEAQ (reference sequence). In DNA, the CDR3 is TGTGCCAGCAGCTTGGGACAGCCTAGCACAGATACGCAGTATTTT. Amino acid sequence: CASSLGQPSTDTQYF.

The chain carries TRBV21-1 and TRBJ1-5; the D call of TRBD1 is as the table states it, not checked on the DNA. TRBV21-1 is an annotated pseudogene. This CDR3 has 13 amino acids. The CDR3 DNA sequence: TGTGCCAGCAGACAGGGTAGCAATCAGCCCCAGCATTTT. This codes for CASRQGSNQPQHF.

This clonotype has a count of ten or more. The gene calls are TRBV7-9 and TRBJ1-5; 10 bases fit TRBD1. Looked up from germline, CDR1 is SEHNR and CDR2 is FQNEAQ (reference sequence). The CDR3 runs to 15 residues. V was pared by 0 bases and J by 4 bases, with 0 bases of the junction left unmatched. For the CDR3, the DNA is TGTGCCAGCAGCTTAGCGGGACAGGGGAATCAGCCCCAGCATTTT. Translation: CASSLAGQGNQPQHF.